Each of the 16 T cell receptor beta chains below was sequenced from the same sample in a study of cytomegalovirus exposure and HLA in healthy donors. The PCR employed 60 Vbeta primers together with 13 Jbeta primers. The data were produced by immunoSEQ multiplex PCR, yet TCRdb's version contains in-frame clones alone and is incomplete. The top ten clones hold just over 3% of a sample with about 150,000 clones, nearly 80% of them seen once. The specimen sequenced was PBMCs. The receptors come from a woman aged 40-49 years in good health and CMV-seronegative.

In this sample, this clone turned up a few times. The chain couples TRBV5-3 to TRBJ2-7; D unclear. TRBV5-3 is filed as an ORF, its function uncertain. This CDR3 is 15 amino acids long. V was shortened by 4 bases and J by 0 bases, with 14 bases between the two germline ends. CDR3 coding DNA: TGTGCCAGAAGCCCCAGACAAAAGAGCTCCTACGAGCAGTACTTC. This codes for CARSPRQKSSYEQYF.

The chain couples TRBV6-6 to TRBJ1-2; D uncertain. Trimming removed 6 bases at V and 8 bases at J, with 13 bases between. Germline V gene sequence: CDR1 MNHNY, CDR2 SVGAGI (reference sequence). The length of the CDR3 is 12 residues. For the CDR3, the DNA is TGTGCCAGCAGCCCAAGCGGAGTAGGCTACACCTTC. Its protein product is CASSPSGVGYTF.

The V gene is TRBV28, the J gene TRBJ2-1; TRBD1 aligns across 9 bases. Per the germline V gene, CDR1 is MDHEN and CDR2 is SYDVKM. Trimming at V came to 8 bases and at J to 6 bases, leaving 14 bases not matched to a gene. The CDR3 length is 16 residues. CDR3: CASRENRGRVTNEQFF. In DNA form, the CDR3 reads TGTGCCAGCCGAGAGAACAGGGGGCGCGTAACCAATGAGCAGTTCTTC.

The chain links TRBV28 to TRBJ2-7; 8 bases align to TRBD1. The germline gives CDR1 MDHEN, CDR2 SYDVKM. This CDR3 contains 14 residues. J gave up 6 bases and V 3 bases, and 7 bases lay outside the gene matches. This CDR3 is CASSFGQGLFEQYF. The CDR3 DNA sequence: TGTGCCAGCAGTTTTGGACAGGGTTTGTTCGAGCAGTACTTC.

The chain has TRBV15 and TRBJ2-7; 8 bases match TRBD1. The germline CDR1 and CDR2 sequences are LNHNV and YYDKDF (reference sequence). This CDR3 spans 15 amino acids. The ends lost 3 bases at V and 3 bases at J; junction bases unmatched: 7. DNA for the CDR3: TGTGCCACCAGCAGTGCAGGGGGCGGACACTACGAGCAGTACTTC. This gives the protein CATSSAGGGHYEQYF.

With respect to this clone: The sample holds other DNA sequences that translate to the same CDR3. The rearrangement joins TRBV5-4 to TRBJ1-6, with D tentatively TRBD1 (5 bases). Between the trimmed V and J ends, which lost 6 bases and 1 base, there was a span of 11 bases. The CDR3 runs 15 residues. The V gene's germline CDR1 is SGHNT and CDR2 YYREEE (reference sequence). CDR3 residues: CASNGQGSYNSPLHF. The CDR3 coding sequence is TGTGCCAGCAATGGGCAGGGTTCCTATAATTCACCCCTCCACTTT.

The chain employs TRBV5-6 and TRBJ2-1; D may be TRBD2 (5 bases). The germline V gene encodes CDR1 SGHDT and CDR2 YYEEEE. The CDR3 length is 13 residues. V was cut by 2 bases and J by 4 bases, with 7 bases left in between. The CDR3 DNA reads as TGTGCCAGCAGCTTTAGGGAGTACAATGAGCAGTTCTTC. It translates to CASSFREYNEQFF.

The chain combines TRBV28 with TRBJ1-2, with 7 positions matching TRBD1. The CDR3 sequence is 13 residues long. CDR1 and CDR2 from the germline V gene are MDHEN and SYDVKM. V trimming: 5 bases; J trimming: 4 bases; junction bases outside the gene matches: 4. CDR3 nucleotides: TGTGCCAGCAGTCAACAGGGGACCTATGGCTACACCTTC. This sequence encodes CASSQQGTYGYTF.

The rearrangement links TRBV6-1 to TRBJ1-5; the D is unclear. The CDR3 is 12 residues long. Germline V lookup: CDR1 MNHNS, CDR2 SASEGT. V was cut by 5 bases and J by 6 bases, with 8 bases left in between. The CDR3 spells CASSPRLQPQHF. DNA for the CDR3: TGTGCCAGCAGTCCCCGACTTCAGCCCCAGCATTTT.

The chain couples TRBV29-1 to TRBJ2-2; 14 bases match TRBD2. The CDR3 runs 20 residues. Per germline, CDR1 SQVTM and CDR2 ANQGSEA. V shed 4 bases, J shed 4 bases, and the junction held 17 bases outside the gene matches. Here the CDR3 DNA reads TGCAGCGTTGCAGTATTTTCCGGGACTAGCGGGGGTCGTCGCACCGGGGAGCTGTTTTTT. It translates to CSVAVFSGTSGGRRTGELFF.

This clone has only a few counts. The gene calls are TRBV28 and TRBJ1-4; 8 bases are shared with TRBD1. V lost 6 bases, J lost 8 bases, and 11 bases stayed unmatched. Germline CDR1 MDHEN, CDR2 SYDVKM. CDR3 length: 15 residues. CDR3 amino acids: CASSRPRGRREKLFF. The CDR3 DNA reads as TGTGCCAGCAGCCGGCCCAGGGGGCGGCGAGAAAAACTGTTTTTT.

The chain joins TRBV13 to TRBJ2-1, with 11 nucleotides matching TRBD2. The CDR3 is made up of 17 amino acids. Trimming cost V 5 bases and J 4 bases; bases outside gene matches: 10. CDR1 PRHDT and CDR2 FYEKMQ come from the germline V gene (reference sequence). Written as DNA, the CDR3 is TGTGCCAGCAGCCTACTGACTAGCGGGGACGAGTACAATGAGCAGTTCTTC. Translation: CASSLLTSGDEYNEQFF.

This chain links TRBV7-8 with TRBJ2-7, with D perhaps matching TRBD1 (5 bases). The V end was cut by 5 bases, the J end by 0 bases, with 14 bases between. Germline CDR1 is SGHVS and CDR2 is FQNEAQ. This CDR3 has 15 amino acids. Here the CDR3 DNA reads TGTGCCAGCAGCCGCTTGGGGCAACACTCCTACGAGCAGTACTTC. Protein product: CASSRLGQHSYEQYF.

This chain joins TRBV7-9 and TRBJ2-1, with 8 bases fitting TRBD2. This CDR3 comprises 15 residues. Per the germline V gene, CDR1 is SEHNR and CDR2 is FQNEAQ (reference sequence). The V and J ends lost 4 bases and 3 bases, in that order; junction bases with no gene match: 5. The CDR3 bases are TGTGCCAGCAGCTCCCGGGGGGGCCTCTACAATGAGCAGTTCTTC. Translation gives CASSSRGGLYNEQFF.

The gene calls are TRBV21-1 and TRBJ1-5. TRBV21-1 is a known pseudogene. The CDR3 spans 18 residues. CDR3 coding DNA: TGTGCCAGCAGCAAAGAGCGTCAGCCCGGGTTGGGCAATCAGCCCCAGCATTTT. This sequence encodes CASSKERQPGLGNQPQHF.

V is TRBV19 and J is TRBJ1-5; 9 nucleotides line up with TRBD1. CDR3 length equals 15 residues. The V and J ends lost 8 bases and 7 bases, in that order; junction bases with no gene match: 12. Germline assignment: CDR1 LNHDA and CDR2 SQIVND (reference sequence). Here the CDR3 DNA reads TGTGCCAGTTGCCGGGACAGGGAGGGGAGACAGCCCCAGCATTTT. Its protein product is CASCRDREGRQPQHF. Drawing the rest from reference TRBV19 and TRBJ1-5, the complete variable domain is DGGITQSPKYLFRKEGQNVTLSCEQNLNHDAMYWYRQDPGQGLRLIYYSQIVNDFQKGDIAEGYSVSREKKESFPLTVTSAQKNPTAFYLCASCRDREGRQPQHFGDGTRLSIL.